This T cell receptor (beta chain) was recorded in a study of breast tumors, draining lymph nodes, adjacent tissues. TCRdb re-called the multiplex PCR reads through MiXCR, storing one row per CDR3 protein. The repertoire holds some 170,000 distinct CDR3 sequences, with 30% to 35% as singletons. Study-wide results and limits: Tumor TCR diversity was below lymph nodes but above nontumor tissue. Data fit most tumor T cells coming from lymph node, expanding in tumor.

Ten or more counts support this clonotype. The target antigen is unknown. The CDR3 extends over 15 amino acids. From germline, CDR1 is SGHVS and CDR2 FQNEAQ. Trimming stripped 7 bases from V and 7 bases from J, with 20 bases between. The lymph nodes were axillary draining lymph nodes from breast cancer patients. Specimen: axillary lymph node tissue. This chain uses TRBV7-8 with TRBJ2-1; TRBD2 might be the D (6 bases). This sequence was found in a female donor with breast cancer. Some clones in this sample may be carry-over from other donors' samples. DNA for the CDR3: TGTGCCAGCACCCGCTTGCGGGGTGGGTCGAATGAGCAGTTCTTC. Translation: CASTRLRGGSNEQFF. Looking up the rest from reference TRBV7-8 and TRBJ2-1 gives the full variable domain: GAGVSQSPRYKVAKRGQDVALRCDPISGHVSLFWYQQALGQGPEFLTYFQNEAQLDKSGLPSDRFFAERPEGSVSTLKIQRTQQEDSAVYLCASTRLRGGSNEQFFGPGTRLTVL.